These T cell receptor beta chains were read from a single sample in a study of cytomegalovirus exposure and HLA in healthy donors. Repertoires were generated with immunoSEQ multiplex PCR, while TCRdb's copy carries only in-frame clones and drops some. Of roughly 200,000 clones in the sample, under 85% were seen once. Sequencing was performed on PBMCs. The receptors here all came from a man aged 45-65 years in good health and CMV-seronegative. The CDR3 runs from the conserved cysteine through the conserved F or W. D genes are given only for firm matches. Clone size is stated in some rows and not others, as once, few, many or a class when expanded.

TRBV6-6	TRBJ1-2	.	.	CASSYSREGGYTF	TGTGCCAGCAGTTACTCGAGGGAGGGAGGCTACACCTTC
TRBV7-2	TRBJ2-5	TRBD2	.	CASSLRYGGQETQYF	TGTGCCAGCAGTCTTAGGTACGGGGGGCAAGAGACCCAGTACTTC
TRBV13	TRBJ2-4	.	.	CASRDQGGATKNIQYF	TGTGCCAGCAGGGATCAGGGGGGCGCGACCAAAAACATTCAGTACTTC
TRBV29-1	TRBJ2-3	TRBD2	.	CSVESRGGAADTQYF	TGCAGCGTTGAATCGCGCGGGGGGGCTGCGGATACGCAGTATTTT
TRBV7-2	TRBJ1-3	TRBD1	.	CASSFFLDRLVSGGNTIYF	TGTGCCAGCAGCTTCTTTCTGGACAGGCTTGTCTCTGGAGGAAACACCATATATTTT
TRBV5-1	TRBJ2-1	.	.	CASSLQSSYNEQFF	TGCGCCAGCAGCTTACAAAGCTCCTACAATGAGCAGTTCTTC
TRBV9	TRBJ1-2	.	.	CASSPTGHLRYTF	TGTGCCAGCAGTCCGACAGGCCATTTAAGGTACACCTTC
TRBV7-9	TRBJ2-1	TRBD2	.	CASSLAGGPSDEQFF	TGTGCCAGCAGCCTAGCGGGGGGGCCGTCAGACGAGCAGTTCTTC
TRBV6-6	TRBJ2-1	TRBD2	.	CASRGLAGSINEQFF	TGTGCCAGCAGGGGACTAGCGGGAAGTATAAATGAGCAGTTCTTC
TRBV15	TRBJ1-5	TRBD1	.	CATSRVVAGGSQPQHF	TGTGCCACCAGCAGAGTCGTGGCAGGGGGATCTCAGCCCCAGCATTTT
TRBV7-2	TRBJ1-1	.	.	CASSLGRNTEAFF	TGTGCCAGCAGCTTAGGCAGGAACACTGAAGCTTTCTTT
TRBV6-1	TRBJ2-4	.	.	CATYIFRGAKNIQYF	TGTGCCACCTACATATTTAGAGGGGCCAAAAACATTCAGTACTTC
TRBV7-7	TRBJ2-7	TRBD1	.	CASSLALGQTYEQYF	TGTGCTAGCAGCTTAGCGCTGGGACAGACCTACGAGCAGTACTTC
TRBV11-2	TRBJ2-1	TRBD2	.	CASRKNGGNNEQFF	TGTGCCAGCAGGAAGAACGGGGGGAACAATGAGCAGTTCTTC
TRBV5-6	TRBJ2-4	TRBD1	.	CASSKDEWTGGAGNIQYF	TGTGCCAGCAGCAAGGATGAGTGGACAGGGGGCGCCGGAAACATTCAGTACTTC
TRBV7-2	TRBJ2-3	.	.	CASSRSTDTQYF	TGTGCCAGCAGCCGGAGCACAGATACGCAGTATTTT
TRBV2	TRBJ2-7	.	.	CASSKRDNPYEQYF	TGTGCCAGCAGTAAGCGGGACAACCCCTACGAGCAGTACTTC
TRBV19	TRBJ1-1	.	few	CASSEWGSTGQAFF	TGTGCCAGTAGCGAGTGGGGATCGACAGGCCAAGCTTTCTTT
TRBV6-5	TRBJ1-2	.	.	CASSYSSLNYGYTF	TGTGCCAGCAGTTACTCGTCCCTAAACTATGGCTACACCTTC
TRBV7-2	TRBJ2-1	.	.	CASSRARRANSEQFF	TGTGCCAGCAGCCGAGCCCGGAGGGCTAATAGTGAGCAGTTCTTC
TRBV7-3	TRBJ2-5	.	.	CASSLTGGAPETQYF	TGTGCCAGCAGCTTAACTGGCGGAGCCCCAGAGACCCAGTACTTC
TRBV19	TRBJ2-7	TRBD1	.	CASSRGSGTGTYEQYF	TGTGCCAGTAGTAGGGGAAGCGGGACAGGGACCTACGAGCAGTACTTC
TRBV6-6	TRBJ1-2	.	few	CASSSNSDRANYGYTF	TGTGCCAGCAGTTCGAACAGCGACAGAGCTAACTATGGCTACACCTTC
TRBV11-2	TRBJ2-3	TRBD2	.	CASSFAGSGGAGDTQYF	TGTGCCAGCAGCTTCGCTGGAAGCGGGGGGGCTGGGGATACGCAGTATTTT
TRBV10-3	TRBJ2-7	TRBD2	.	CAISVGLAGRSPYEQYF	TGTGCCATCAGTGTCGGACTAGCGGGGCGATCACCCTACGAGCAGTACTTC
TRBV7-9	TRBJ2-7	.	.	CASSFRDISYEQYF	TGTGCCAGCAGCTTCCGGGACATTTCCTACGAGCAGTACTTC
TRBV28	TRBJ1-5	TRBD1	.	CASSTLGQGNNQPQHF	TGTGCCAGCAGCACCCTAGGACAGGGGAACAATCAGCCCCAGCATTTT
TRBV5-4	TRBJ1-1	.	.	CATATELSTEAFF	TGTGCCACCGCGACAGAGCTGAGCACTGAAGCTTTCTTT
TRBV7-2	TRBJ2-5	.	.	CASSRGWTQYF	TGTGCCAGCTCTCGGGGTTGGACCCAGTACTTC
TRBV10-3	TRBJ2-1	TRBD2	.	CAISSGTSGRNNEQFF	TGTGCCATCAGCTCCGGGACTAGCGGGAGAAACAATGAGCAGTTCTTC
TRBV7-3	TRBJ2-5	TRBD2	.	CASSFQAGAQETQYF	TGTGCCAGCAGCTTCCAAGCGGGGGCCCAAGAGACCCAGTACTTC
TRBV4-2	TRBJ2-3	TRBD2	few	CASSQVSSGAGTDTQYF	TGTGCCAGCAGCCAAGTAAGCAGCGGGGCGGGCACAGATACGCAGTATTTT
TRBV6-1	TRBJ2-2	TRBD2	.	CASSEIRTSGNTGELFF	TGTGCCAGCAGTGAAATCCGGACTAGCGGGAACACCGGGGAGCTGTTTTTT
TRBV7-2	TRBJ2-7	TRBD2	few	CASSSGLAGAKEYF	TGTGCCAGCAGCTCGGGACTAGCGGGAGCGAAGGAGTACTTC
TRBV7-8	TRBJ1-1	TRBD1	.	CASSPRDRRLMNTEAFF	TGTGCCAGCAGCCCTCGGGACAGGCGACTAATGAACACTGAAGCTTTCTTT
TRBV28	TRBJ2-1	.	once	CASSSSRGLGQFF	TGTGCCAGCAGTTCCTCTAGGGGGTTAGGGCAGTTCTTC
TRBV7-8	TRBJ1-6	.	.	CASSLGTGINSPLHF	TGTGCCAGCAGCTTAGGCACCGGGATAAATTCACCCCTCCACTTT
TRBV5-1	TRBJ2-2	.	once	CASSSTPPGETGELFF	TGCGCCAGCAGCTCGACTCCACCGGGGGAAACCGGGGAGCTGTTTTTT
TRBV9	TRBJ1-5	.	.	CASSPRGLSNQPQHF	TGTGCCAGCAGCCCCCGCGGACTTAGCAATCAGCCCCAGCATTTT
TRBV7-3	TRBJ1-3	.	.	CASSEDRNTIYF	TGTGCCAGCAGTGAGGATCGAAACACCATATATTTT
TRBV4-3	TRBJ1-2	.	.	CASSPLAANYGYTF	TGCGCCAGCAGCCCCCTGGCAGCTAACTATGGCTACACCTTC
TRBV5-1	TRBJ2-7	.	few	CASSPGDRRFHEQYF	TGCGCCAGCAGCCCCGGAGATAGGCGCTTCCACGAGCAGTACTTC